The 6 T cell receptor beta chains listed next were all sequenced from one sample in a study of beta chain features in type 1 diabetes (dated by TCRdb to 2016 to 2019). Library preparation was by the immunoSEQ multiplex PCR assay. The entire isolated RNA was reverse transcribed using the High Capacity cDNA Reverse Transcription Kit, and thus expressed TCRB transcripts were sequenced. TCRdb retrieved this table from immuneACCESS and kept in-frame rearrangements only. Not all clones are present; in checked studies, unresolved V genes account for under half, and no reason is known for the remainder. The sample yields about 40,000 clones; 45% to 50% were counted once. 0.6% to 0.9% of the sample goes to the ten largest clones. The sample was central memory CD4+ T cells from blood. The source is a woman aged 18-29 years in good health.

This clone showed up just a few times. The chain carries TRBV5-1 and TRBJ1-4; D unclear. Germline CDR1 and CDR2: SGHRS and YFSETQ. The CDR3 is 13 residues long. V was clipped by 3 bases and J by 8 bases, with 11 bases between them. CDR3 residues: CASSSDPGEKLFF. In DNA form, the CDR3 reads TGCGCCAGCAGCTCGGACCCGGGGGAAAAACTGTTTTTT. The full variable domain, in which reference TRBV5-1 and TRBJ1-4 provide the parts outside the CDR3, is KAGVTQTPRYLIKTRGQQVTLSCSPISGHRSVSWYQQTPGQGLQFLFEYFSETQRNKGNFPGRFSGRQFSNSRSEMNVSTLELGDSALYLCASSSDPGEKLFFGSGTQLSVL.

This clone was detected a few times. The V and J genes are TRBV6-5 and TRBJ1-5, with TRBD1 identical over 8 bases. J gave up 5 bases and V 5 bases, and 8 bases lay outside the gene matches. The CDR3 loop spans 15 amino acids. Germline CDR1 MNHEY, CDR2 SVGAGI. The CDR3 DNA follows: TGTGCCAGCAGTCCCCGGCAGACAGGGGATCAGCCCCAGCATTTT. This codes for CASSPRQTGDQPQHF.

This clone turned up a few times. The chain uses TRBV5-1 and TRBJ2-5; D may be TRBD2 (6 bases). Per the germline V gene, CDR1 is SGHRS and CDR2 is YFSETQ. Trimming pared 0 bases from V and 4 bases from J, leaving 7 bases between. This CDR3 comprises 13 residues. As DNA, the CDR3 is TGCGCCAGCAGCTTGGATAGCGGAGAGACCCAGTACTTC. Encoded protein: CASSLDSGETQYF.

The chain combines TRBV28 with TRBJ2-5; possible D gene TRBD2, 6 bases. The CDR3 contains 15 residues. V gave up 3 bases and J gave up 5 bases, with 16 bases separating them. Germline V gene sequence: CDR1 MDHEN, CDR2 SYDVKM. The CDR3 spells CASSLGGIQAETQYF. CDR3 in DNA: TGTGCCAGCAGTTTGGGGGGAATTCAAGCGGAGACCCAGTACTTC.

This clone was counted only a few times. The rearrangement links TRBV5-4 to TRBJ2-7; D is possibly TRBD1 (6 bases). The CDR3 has 14 residues. Germline V gene sequence: CDR1 SGHNT, CDR2 YYREEE (reference sequence). Trimming removed 3 bases from V and 2 bases from J, with 12 bases in between. The CDR3 reads CASSSRTATYEQYF. The CDR3 nucleotides read TGTGCCAGCAGCTCCCGGACAGCAACCTACGAGCAGTACTTC.

The DNA of the CDR3 is TGCGCCAGCAGCTTGGACCGGACACTAACCTCCTATAATTCACCCCTCCACTTT. Its protein product is CASSLDRTLTSYNSPLHF. The rearrangement links TRBV5-1 to TRBJ1-6; D may be TRBD1 (5 bases). This CDR3 spans 18 amino acids. Per germline, CDR1 SGHRS and CDR2 YFSETQ. V was clipped by 0 bases and J by 0 bases, with 13 bases between them.